This is a list of T cell receptor beta chains from one sample in a study of blood T cell repertoires in COVID-19. TCRdb keeps only in-frame clones here, not all; method: immunoSEQ multiplex PCR. Of under 8,000 clones detected, approximately 82% appear once; the ten largest clones hold approximately 13%. The specimen was peripheral blood. These receptors were collected from a human donor with active COVID-19. The donor label of this sample is uncertain. Both conserved end residues are part of each CDR3. The D gene is left open where the match is weak. Size values are once, few and many counts, or a class for expanded clones, and some rows have none.

v_gene	j_gene	abundance	len	d_gene	CDR3nt	CDR3aa
TRBV5-1	TRBJ2-7	-	14	TRBD2	TGCGCCAGCAGCTTGGACGGGGGGGCCTACGAGCAGTACTTC	CASSLDGGAYEQYF
TRBV19	TRBJ1-2	-	12	-	TGTGCCAGTAGTGGGCAGGGTAGCGGCTACACCTTC	CASSGQGSGYTF
TRBV4-1	TRBJ2-4	-	16	-	TGCGCCAGCAGCCAAGACCCCCAGTGGGGCCAGAACATTCAGTACTTC	CASSQDPQWGQNIQYF
TRBV4-1	TRBJ2-2	-	16	-	TGCGCCAGCAGCCAACTTACGACAGTCCAGTCCGGGGAGCTGTTTTTT	CASSQLTTVQSGELFF
TRBV6-6	TRBJ2-1	once	18	TRBD2	TGTGCCAGCAGTCGCGGGGCGGGGGGCTCCACATCCTACAATGAGCAGTTCTTC	CASSRGAGGSTSYNEQFF
TRBV5-4	TRBJ2-3	-	16	TRBD2	TGTGCCAGCAGCTTTAAAGCGGGGGGGGGCACAGATACGCAGTATTTT	CASSFKAGGGTDTQYF
TRBV2	TRBJ1-4	-	15	-	TGTGCCAGCAGTCCCGGACAGTTTTTCGGTGAAAAACTGTTTTTT	CASSPGQFFGEKLFF
TRBV7-2	TRBJ2-3	-	18	TRBD2	TGTGCCAGCAGCTTAGGGGTACTAGCGGGGGCTGGCACAGATACGCAGTATTTT	CASSLGVLAGAGTDTQYF
TRBV19	TRBJ2-3	-	13	TRBD1	TGTGCCAGTAGTATCACAGGGGCAGATACGCAGTATTTT	CASSITGADTQYF
TRBV30	TRBJ2-1	-	14	TRBD2	TGTGCCTGGATGTACGGGAGGGCCTACAATGAGCAGTTCTTC	CAWMYGRAYNEQFF
TRBV5-6	TRBJ2-3	-	16	TRBD1	TGTGCCAGCAGCTTGTACCGGGACAGGGCGTTAGATACGCAGTATTTT	CASSLYRDRALDTQYF
TRBV3-1/TRBV3-2	TRBJ2-3	-	14	-	TGTGCCAGCAGCCGAACGGAGAGGGCAGATACGCAGTATTTT	CASSRTERADTQYF
TRBV5-1	TRBJ2-7	few	14	-	TGCGCCAGCAGCTTGGGACAGCTGTCCTACGAGCAGTACTTC	CASSLGQLSYEQYF
TRBV19	TRBJ2-7	-	15	TRBD2	TGTGCCAGTAAGGCGCTAGCGGGAGGATCCTACGAGCAGTACTTC	CASKALAGGSYEQYF
TRBV5-5	TRBJ2-2	few	14	TRBD1	TGTGCCAGCAGCTTACAGGGGGGCCCCGGGGAGCTGTTTTTT	CASSLQGGPGELFF
TRBV7-6	TRBJ2-5	-	15	TRBD1	TGTGCCAGCAGCTTATTTCAGGGGGCGCGGGAGACCCAGTACTTC	CASSLFQGARETQYF
TRBV2	TRBJ1-5	few	13	-	TGTGCCAGCAGGTACAGGGCCCATCAGCCCCAGCATTTT	CASRYRAHQPQHF
TRBV9	TRBJ2-6	-	17	-	TGTGCCAGCAGCGTAGGATCGGAGGGCGGTGGGGCCAACGTCCTGACTTTC	CASSVGSEGGGANVLTF
TRBV3-1/TRBV3-2	TRBJ1-6	-	15	-	TGTGCCAGCAGCCAAGAAGCCAGGGCGAATTCACCCCTCCACTTT	CASSQEARANSPLHF
TRBV7-8	TRBJ1-3	-	16	-	TGTGCCAGCAGCTTAGCGCAGGCGTTCTCTGGAAACACCATATATTTT	CASSLAQAFSGNTIYF
TRBV19	TRBJ1-5	-	15	-	TGTGCCAGTAGTACGACAGTTGGAGGGCATCAGCCCCAGCATTTT	CASSTTVGGHQPQHF
TRBV5-6	TRBJ1-2	-	15	TRBD1	TGTGCCAGCAGCATTACCGGGACAGGGGATTATGGCTACACCTTC	CASSITGTGDYGYTF
TRBV29-1	TRBJ2-1	-	15	-	TGCAGCGTTCCCCGGTATTCTGGCTCCTACAATGAGCAGTTCTTC	CSVPRYSGSYNEQFF
TRBV10-3	TRBJ1-5	large	16	-	TGTGCCATCAGTGAGTCGGGGGGGGATAGCAATCAGCCCCAGCATTTT	CAISESGGDSNQPQHF